These 21 T cell receptor beta chains were all obtained from the same sample, sequenced in a study of blood T cell repertoires in COVID-19. Sequenced by immunoSEQ multiplex PCR; TCRdb stores in-frame clones only, minus some. Of about 20,000 clones listed, about nine tenths are singletons. Sequencing was performed on peripheral blood. The receptors stem from a man aged 70-80 years with active COVID-19.

The chain uses TRBV28 and TRBJ2-3, with D uncertain. Trimming left V 6 bases short and J 2 bases short, with 9 bases between. CDR1 is MDHEN and CDR2 is SYDVKM in the germline V gene. The CDR3 runs to 13 residues. This CDR3 is CASSPPPTDTQYF. The CDR3 DNA is TGTGCCAGCAGCCCCCCTCCCACAGATACGCAGTATTTT.

This chain connects TRBV6-2 or TRBV6-3 to TRBJ2-2, with 9 bases matching TRBD1. V lost 4 bases, J lost 7 bases, and 4 bases stayed unmatched. The germline gives CDR1 MNHEY, CDR2 SVGEGT. CDR3 size: 14 residues. The CDR3 DNA follows: TGTGCCAGCAGTTCCGGGACAGGGATCGGGGAGCTGTTTTTT. It encodes CASSSGTGIGELFF.

The chain recombines TRBV10-2 with TRBJ2-3; possibly TRBD2 for D (6 bases). The V gene's germline CDR1 is WSHSY and CDR2 SAAADI. Trimming cost V 5 bases and J 4 bases, with 16 bases left between them. The CDR3 has 15 amino acids. CDR3 bases: TGCGCCAGCAGTCTGTCTAGCGTGGTCGCAGATACGCAGTATTTT. Translating it yields CASSLSSVVADTQYF.

This chain links TRBV21-1 with TRBJ1-1; the table calls TRBD1, which could not be checked here. TRBV21-1 is an annotated pseudogene. The CDR3 runs 13 residues. CDR3 sequence: CASGDILAPEAFF. CDR3 bases: TGTGCCAGTGGGGACATTTTAGCCCCTGAAGCTTTCTTT.

A few counts support this clone. The chain carries TRBV6-2 or TRBV6-3 and TRBJ2-5; no clear D gene. CDR1 MNHEY and CDR2 SVGEGT come from the germline V gene. Between the trimmed V and J ends, which lost 2 bases and 5 bases, there was a span of 3 bases. The CDR3 contains 11 residues. The CDR3 coding sequence is TGTGCCAGCAGTTACGAGGAGACCCAGTACTTC. Its protein is CASSYEETQYF.

This chain uses TRBV2 with TRBJ2-1, with 10 bases aligning to TRBD2. CDR1 and CDR2 (germline): SNHLY, FYNNEI. This CDR3 region has 17 residues. The J segment lost 1 base and the V segment lost 8 bases, leaving 11 bases of the junction unmatched. This chain's CDR3 is CASGTSSGGPSYNEQFF. DNA for the CDR3: TGTGCCAGCGGGACTTCTAGCGGGGGCCCGTCCTACAATGAGCAGTTCTTC.

The chain joins TRBV5-4 to TRBJ2-3, with D perhaps matching TRBD2 (6 bases). There are 15 residues in the CDR3. V was pared by 1 base and J by 2 bases, with 11 bases between. Germline assignment: CDR1 SGHNT and CDR2 YYREEE (reference sequence). CDR3 nucleotides: TGTGCCAGCAGCTTGTATCAGCGGGTCACAGATACGCAGTATTTT. Translated: CASSLYQRVTDTQYF. Using reference TRBV5-4 and TRBJ2-3 for the parts outside the CDR3, the full variable domain is ETGVTQSPTHLIKTRGQQVTLRCSSQSGHNTVSWYQQALGQGPQFIFQYYREEENGRGNFPPRFSGLQFPNYSSELNVNALELDDSALYLCASSLYQRVTDTQYFGPGTRLTVL.

The gene calls are TRBV7-9 and TRBJ2-7, with no clear D. CDR3 size: 11 residues. Germline CDR1 reads SEHNR; CDR2 reads FQNEAQ (reference sequence). V was clipped by 4 bases and J by 4 bases, with 5 bases between them. The CDR3 here is CASSSNYEQYF. The CDR3 coding sequence is TGTGCCAGCAGCTCCAATTACGAGCAGTACTTC.

Worth noting for this clone: The junction departs from germline at one end; a sequencing error may be responsible. The V and J genes are TRBV28 and TRBJ2-1; 9 positions agree with TRBD2. The CDR3 has 12 amino acids. CDR1 is MDHEN, CDR2 SYDVKM, per germline. The CDR3 DNA follows: TGTGCCAGCAGTTTACCTGGCGGGAGGGCTATCTTC. Its protein product is CASSLPGGRAIF.

V gene TRBV19 combines with J gene TRBJ1-5; a possible D gene is TRBD1 (5 bases). The CDR3 length is 14 residues. CDR1 LNHDA and CDR2 SQIVND come from the germline V gene (reference sequence). Trimming cost V 3 bases and J 5 bases, with 11 bases left between them. This chain's CDR3 is CASSIRPGDQPQHF. CDR3 DNA sequence: TGTGCCAGTAGTATCCGGCCGGGGGATCAGCCCCAGCATTTT.

The chain links TRBV7-9 to TRBJ2-2; D may be TRBD1 (6 bases). V dropped 5 bases and J dropped 2 bases, with 15 bases sitting between them. CDR1 and CDR2 (germline): SEHNR, FQNEAQ (reference sequence). The CDR3 is 16 amino acids. The CDR3 region is CASSRTAIENTGELFF. The CDR3 coding sequence is TGTGCCAGCAGCCGGACAGCGATCGAAAACACCGGGGAGCTGTTTTTT.

This clone turned up a few times. In DNA, the CDR3 is TGTGCCAGCAGCTTAGTGGTGACAGGTTTGAGCTACACCTTC. The encoded protein is CASSLVVTGLSYTF. The chain employs TRBV7-9 and TRBJ1-2; D is perhaps TRBD1 (6 bases). CDR1 is SEHNR and CDR2 is FQNEAQ in the germline V gene (reference sequence). V was cut by 1 base and J by 9 bases, with 15 bases left in between. The CDR3 runs 14 residues.

The rearrangement uses TRBV7-9 and TRBJ2-1, with TRBD2 matching 13 bases. Trimming cost V 5 bases and J 4 bases; bases outside gene matches: 14. The CDR3 totals 19 residues. The germline V gene has CDR1 SEHNR and CDR2 FQNEAQ (reference sequence). This CDR3 is CASSGLGLAGNLRYNEQFF. The DNA for the CDR3 is TGTGCCAGCAGCGGATTGGGACTAGCGGGAAACCTCCGGTACAATGAGCAGTTCTTC. Filled out from reference TRBV7-9 and TRBJ2-1, the complete variable domain reads DTGVSQNPRHKITKRGQNVTFRCDPISEHNRLYWYRQTLGQGPEFLTYFQNEAQLEKSRLLSDRFSAERPKGSFSTLEIQRTEQGDSAMYLCASSGLGLAGNLRYNEQFFGPGTRLTVL.

The chain recombines TRBV13 with TRBJ2-5; D is possibly TRBD2 (7 bases). Germline CDR1 is PRHDT and CDR2 is FYEKMQ (reference sequence). CDR3 length: 14 residues. The V end lost 11 bases, the J end lost 4 bases, and 20 bases lay between the germline ends. The CDR3 nucleotides are TGTGCCTCAAGACGAGGGGGAGGGGGAGAGACCCAGTACTTC. Its translation: CASRRGGGGETQYF. The full variable domain, rest sourced from reference TRBV13 and TRBJ2-5, is AAGVIQSPRHLIKEKRETATLKCYPIPRHDTVYWYQQGPGQDPQFLISFYEKMQSDKGSIPDRFSAQQFSDYHSELNMSSLELGDSALYFCASRRGGGGETQYFGPGTRLLVL.

J is TRBJ2-3 and V is TRBV28, with TRBD2 matching over 10 bases. The CDR3 has 18 residues. V lost 5 bases, J lost 9 bases, and 20 bases stayed unmatched. Germline CDR1 MDHEN, CDR2 SYDVKM. CDR3 residues: CASSPPRLISGGAATQYF. The CDR3 DNA sequence: TGTGCCAGCAGTCCCCCTCGCCTAATCAGCGGGGGGGCAGCCACGCAGTATTTT. Looking up the rest from reference TRBV28 and TRBJ2-3 gives the full variable domain: DVKVTQSSRYLVKRTGEKVFLECVQDMDHENMFWYRQDPGLGLRLIYFSYDVKMKEKGDIPEGYSVSREKKERFSLILESASTNQTSMYLCASSPPRLISGGAATQYFGPGTRLTVL.

This clone has just one count. The chain employs TRBV9 and TRBJ2-7, with D perhaps TRBD2 (6 bases). CDR1 is SGDLS, CDR2 YYNGEE, per germline. This CDR3 comprises 15 residues. Trimming took 3 bases from V and 0 from J, leaving 13 bases between them. The CDR3 coding sequence is TGTGCCAGCAGCGCAGGGACTGGGAGCTCCTACGAGCAGTACTTC. It is translated as CASSAGTGSSYEQYF.

The chain combines TRBV29-1 with TRBJ1-2, with TRBD1 matching 8 bases. The junction had 10 bases not matched to a gene; V was cut back by 0 bases and J by 7 bases. Germline V gene lookup returns CDR1 SQVTM and CDR2 ANQGSEA. The CDR3 spans 15 residues. The CDR3 loop is CSVEDRARGQSGYTF. As DNA, the CDR3 is TGCAGCGTTGAAGATCGGGCCAGGGGGCAAAGTGGCTACACCTTC.

The chain uses TRBV5-1 and TRBJ2-7; D might be TRBD1 (6 bases). The CDR3 spans 15 residues. Germline CDR1 is SGHRS and CDR2 is YFSETQ. V gave up 3 bases and J gave up 3 bases, with 16 bases separating them. As DNA, the CDR3 is TGCGCCAGCAGCTCGACCGGGACACTCCACTACGAGCAGTACTTC. It codes for CASSSTGTLHYEQYF.

This clone occurred once. Here the CDR3 reads CSVDLGQGDYTF. Here the CDR3 DNA reads TGCAGCGTGGACCTGGGACAGGGTGACTACACCTTC. The rearrangement links TRBV29-1 to TRBJ1-2; 9 nucleotides match TRBD1. The CDR3 is 12 residues long. Looked up from germline, CDR1 is SQVTM and CDR2 is ANQGSEA. With 6 bases clipped from V and 10 bases from J, the junction kept 9 bases outside the gene matches.

The rearrangement links TRBV5-1 to TRBJ2-3; 8 bases are a match to TRBD1. The CDR3 covers 16 residues. V lost 2 bases, J lost 3 bases, and 8 bases stayed unmatched. Germline assignment: CDR1 SGHRS and CDR2 YFSETQ. The chain's CDR3 is CASSFSGQGNTDTQYF. The CDR3 nucleotides are TGCGCCAGCAGCTTCTCCGGACAGGGTAATACAGATACGCAGTATTTT.

DNA of the CDR3: TGTGCCAGCAGCCCGAGGGGGGGGCGGTACGAGCAGTACTTC. Translated, it gives CASSPRGGRYEQYF. V and J are TRBV14 and TRBJ2-7; maybe TRBD2 (7 bases). The CDR3 totals 14 residues. Between the trimmed V and J ends, which lost 4 bases and 4 bases, there was a span of 14 bases. Germline V gives CDR1 SGHDN, CDR2 FVKESK.